A selection of T cell receptor beta chains follows, all from one sample in a study of response to subunit inactivated influenza vaccine. Via MiXCR, TCRdb re-called the RT-PCR reads, giving one row per CDR3 protein. The sample includes approximately 500,000 distinct CDR3 sequences, under 30% of them seen just once. These data were also filed under a second study, of T cells expressing NK-cell markers.

Sequencing was performed on CD4+ T cells sorted from PBMCs, taken 12 days after vaccination. The receptors were gathered from a man between 50 and 59 years old who received an inactivated influenza vaccine. CDR3s include the opening cysteine and the closing phenylalanine or tryptophan. A D gene is named only where the DNA matches it firmly. Clone size is shown for a subset of rows, as once, few, many or a class of expanded clone.

D | size | J | V | DNA | CDR3
. | . | TRBJ2-1 | TRBV5-1 | TGCGCCAGCAGCTACCGGGTTGGGTCATACAATGAGCAGTTCTTC | CASSYRVGSYNEQFF
. | few | TRBJ2-5 | TRBV7-9 | TGTGCCAGCACCGACGGGGAGACCCAGTACTTC | CASTDGETQYF
. | . | TRBJ2-2 | TRBV20-1 | TGCAGTGCTAGAGAAGGATCCCGTCCCGGGGAGCTGTTTTTT | CSAREGSRPGELFF
. | few | TRBJ1-1 | TRBV20-1 | TGCAGTGCTAGCGATTATATTAACACTGAAGCTTTCTTT | CSASDYINTEAFF
. | few | TRBJ2-7 | TRBV6-5 | TGTGCCAGCAGTTACGACGCTAGCTCGGCGTACGAGCAGTACTTC | CASSYDASSAYEQYF
TRBD2 | . | TRBJ2-7 | TRBV20-1 | TGCAGTGCTATAGGGACTAGCGGGTACTACGAGCAGTACTTC | CSAIGTSGYYEQYF
. | . | TRBJ1-2 | TRBV20-1 | TGCAGTGCTAGAGGGGACAACCCGGGCGATGGCTACACCTTC | CSARGDNPGDGYTF
TRBD2 | . | TRBJ2-1 | TRBV5-1 | TGCGCCAGCAGCGGGGGTCTAGCGGGGGCCCCCTACAATGAGCAGTTCTTC | CASSGGLAGAPYNEQFF
. | . | TRBJ1-5 | TRBV24-1 | TGTGCCACCAGTGGGGGGCAAGCCAATCAGCCCCAGCATTTT | CATSGGQANQPQHF
. | . | TRBJ2-3 | TRBV10-3 | TGTGCCATCAGTGATCTGGGCACGGATACGCAGTATTTT | CAISDLGTDTQYF
. | . | TRBJ2-1 | TRBV5-5 | TGTGCCAGCGTTAGGGCTTTTGAGCAGTTCTTC | CASVRAFEQFF
TRBD1 | few | TRBJ2-2 | TRBV12-3/TRBV12-4 | TGTGCCAGCACCATAGTAGGGGGCGACACCGGGGAGCTGTTTTTT | CASTIVGGDTGELFF
. | . | TRBJ2-5 | TRBV7-3 | TGTGCCAGCAGCTTAAGTGGGTCGGCAGAGACCCAGTACTTC | CASSLSGSAETQYF
. | . | TRBJ1-6 | TRBV3-1 | TGTGCCAGCAGCCCGGATGGGGGCCGATCCCCCCTCCACTTT | CASSPDGGRSPLHF
. | . | TRBJ1-2 | TRBV20-1 | TGCAGTGCTGTCAGGGCCAACTATGGCTACACCTTC | CSAVRANYGYTF
. | . | TRBJ2-3 | TRBV4-3 | TGCGCCAGCAGCCAAGAATGGGCCGGGATGTTGGGAGATACGCAGTATTTT | CASSQEWAGMLGDTQYF
. | few | TRBJ2-5 | TRBV7-2 | TGTGCCAGCAGCTATTCCAGGAGGCTAGAGACCCAGTACTTC | CASSYSRRLETQYF
. | few | TRBJ2-7 | TRBV5-8 | TGTGCCAGCACCTGGGGGTCGGGGGGCCTTTACTTC | CASTWGSGGLYF
. | few | TRBJ1-1 | TRBV15 | TGTGCCACCAGCAGAGATCAGGTGAACACTGAAGCTTTCTTT | CATSRDQVNTEAFF
. | . | TRBJ1-6 | TRBV30 | TGTGCCTGGAGTTTCGAGGGGAGATTTAATTCACCCCTCCACTTT | CAWSFEGRFNSPLHF
TRBD1 | . | TRBJ2-7 | TRBV5-1 | TGCGCCAGCTCTCCCCTCAGGGGGAAAGAATACGAGCAGTACTTC | CASSPLRGKEYEQYF
. | . | TRBJ1-5 | TRBV7-8 | TGTGCCAGCAGCTCGGTCAGAAGCAATCAGCCCCAGCATTTT | CASSSVRSNQPQHF
. | few | TRBJ2-1 | TRBV5-1 | TGCGCCAGCAGCTTGGCCGTGGGTTACAATGAGCAGTTCTTC | CASSLAVGYNEQFF
. | many | TRBJ2-5 | TRBV7-9 | TGTGCCAGCAGCTTATACGAGACCCAGTACTTC | CASSLYETQYF
. | . | TRBJ1-3 | TRBV5-1 | TGCGCCAGCAGCCAATTGGGGGCCTCCTCTGGAAACACCATATATTTT | CASSQLGASSGNTIYF
. | few | TRBJ2-5 | TRBV7-3 | TGTGCCAGCAGCGATACAGGGGGGGGAACCCAGTACTTC | CASSDTGGGTQYF
. | . | TRBJ2-7 | TRBV9 | TGTGCCAGCAGCGTCGGGGAGGTTCCCTACGAGCAGTACTTC | CASSVGEVPYEQYF
. | . | TRBJ2-1 | TRBV7-2 | TGTGCCAGCAGCAAATCTAGGGGGGCAGGAGGTCCAAATGAGCAGTTCTTC | CASSKSRGAGGPNEQFF
. | few | TRBJ2-1 | TRBV11-3 | TGTGCCAGCAGCTTCGGCTACAGGGAGCAGTTCTTC | CASSFGYREQFF
. | few | TRBJ2-3 | TRBV20-1 | TGCAGTGCTAGGTCATTCCGAAGTAGCCCAGATACGCAGTATTTT | CSARSFRSSPDTQYF
. | . | TRBJ2-3 | TRBV4-2 | TGTGCCAGCAGCCAAGGCGTGGAGGATACGCAGTATTTT | CASSQGVEDTQYF
. | . | TRBJ2-7 | TRBV7-2 | TGTGCCAGCAGCGATAGCCCGGGATACGAGCAGTACTTC | CASSDSPGYEQYF
TRBD2 | . | TRBJ2-1 | TRBV30 | TGTGCCTGGAGCCCCTCAACTAGCGGGAGGTTCAATGAGCAGTTCTTC | CAWSPSTSGRFNEQFF
. | . | TRBJ2-7 | TRBV4-3 | TGCGCCAGCAGCCAAGAAAGGGTAGCCTACGAGCAGTACTTC | CASSQERVAYEQYF
. | few | TRBJ2-3 | TRBV20-1 | TGCAGTGCTAGAGAGTGGACCATCACAGATACGCAGTATTTT | CSAREWTITDTQYF
. | . | TRBJ2-5 | TRBV12-3/TRBV12-4 | TGTGCCAGCAGTTCCACAAGGGTCGGCCGCCAAGAGACCCAGTACTTC | CASSSTRVGRQETQYF
. | few | TRBJ1-1 | TRBV5-1 | TGCGCCAGCAGGAGGGGTAGGGGTTGGATGAACACTGAAGCTTTCTTT | CASRRGRGWMNTEAFF
. | few | TRBJ2-5 | TRBV5-5 | TGTGCCAGCAGCTTGGACAGTACTACCCCAGAGACCCAGTACTTC | CASSLDSTTPETQYF
. | few | TRBJ2-7 | TRBV9 | TGTGCCAGCAGCGTAGGCCAGGGGTCTGCCTACGAGCAGTACTTC | CASSVGQGSAYEQYF
. | . | TRBJ2-7 | TRBV20-1 | TGCAGTGCTAGAGTTGGGGGCTTCACCTACGAGCAGTACTTC | CSARVGGFTYEQYF
TRBD1 | once | TRBJ2-7 | TRBV4-3 | TGCGCCAGCAGCCAAGACAGGGGGCTGAACGAGCAGTACTTC | CASSQDRGLNEQYF
TRBD2 | . | TRBJ2-5 | TRBV20-1 | TGCAGTGCAGTCGAGGGTCTAGCGGAGATTTCGCAGACCCAGTACTTC | CSAVEGLAEISQTQYF
TRBD2 | few | TRBJ2-7 | TRBV12-3/TRBV12-4 | TGTGCCAGCAGTTCGGGGGGGACCTGGGGCTCCGAGCAGTACTTC | CASSSGGTWGSEQYF
. | . | TRBJ2-5 | TRBV2 | TGTGCCAGCAGTGAAGAAATGCGAGAGACCCAGTACTTC | CASSEEMRETQYF
. | many | TRBJ1-4 | TRBV12-3/TRBV12-4 | TGTGCCAGCAGCAGAATAGGGGGTTCTAACGAAAAACTGTTTTTT | CASSRIGGSNEKLFF
TRBD2 | . | TRBJ2-2 | TRBV24-1 | TGTGCCACCAGTGGTGACGAGCGGGATCGGATCACCGGGGAGCTGTTTTTT | CATSGDERDRITGELFF
TRBD1 | few | TRBJ1-6 | TRBV7-2 | TGTGCCAGCAGACAGGGGATGACAGGCACCTCACCCCTCCACTTT | CASRQGMTGTSPLHF
. | . | TRBJ1-4 | TRBV12-3/TRBV12-4 | TGTGCCAGCAGTTTTCGGGGAGGTGGTAATGAAAAACTGTTTTTT | CASSFRGGGNEKLFF
. | . | TRBJ2-1 | TRBV7-9 | TGTGCCAGCAGCTTGCTGAAATCTCACACTTCCAATGAGCAGTTCTTC | CASSLLKSHTSNEQFF
TRBD1 | . | TRBJ1-2 | TRBV6-1 | TGTGCCAGCAGTGCCCAGGACAGGGGTCCGACGGGCTACACCTTC | CASSAQDRGPTGYTF
. | few | TRBJ1-2 | TRBV20-1 | TGCAGTGCTAGTGTAGGGGCTGGCTACACCTTC | CSASVGAGYTF